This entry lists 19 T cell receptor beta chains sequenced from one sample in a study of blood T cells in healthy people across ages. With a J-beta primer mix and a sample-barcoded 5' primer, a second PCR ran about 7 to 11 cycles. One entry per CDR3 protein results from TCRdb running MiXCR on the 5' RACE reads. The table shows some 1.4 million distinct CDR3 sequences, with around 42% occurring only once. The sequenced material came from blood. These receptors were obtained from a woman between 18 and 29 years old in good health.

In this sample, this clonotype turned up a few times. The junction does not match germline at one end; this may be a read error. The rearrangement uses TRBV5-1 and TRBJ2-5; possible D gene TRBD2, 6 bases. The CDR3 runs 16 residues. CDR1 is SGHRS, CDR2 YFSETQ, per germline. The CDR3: CAGSSFSGPPWETQYF. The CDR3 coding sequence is TGCGCCGGCAGCAGCTTTAGCGGTCCTCCATGGGAGACCCAGTACTTC.

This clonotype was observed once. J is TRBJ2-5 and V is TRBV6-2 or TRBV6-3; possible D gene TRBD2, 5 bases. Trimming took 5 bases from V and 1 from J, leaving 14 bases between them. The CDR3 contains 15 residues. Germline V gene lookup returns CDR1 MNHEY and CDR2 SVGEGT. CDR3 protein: CASSPFRLSQETQYF. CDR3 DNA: TGTGCCAGCAGTCCGTTCAGACTAAGCCAAGAGACCCAGTACTTC.

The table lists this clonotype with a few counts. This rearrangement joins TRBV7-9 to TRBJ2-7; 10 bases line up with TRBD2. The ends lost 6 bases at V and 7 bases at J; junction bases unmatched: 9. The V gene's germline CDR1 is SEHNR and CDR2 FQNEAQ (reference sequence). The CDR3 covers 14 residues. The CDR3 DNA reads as TGTGCCAGCAGACAAGCGGGAGGGGTTAATGAGCAGTACTTC. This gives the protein CASRQAGGVNEQYF.

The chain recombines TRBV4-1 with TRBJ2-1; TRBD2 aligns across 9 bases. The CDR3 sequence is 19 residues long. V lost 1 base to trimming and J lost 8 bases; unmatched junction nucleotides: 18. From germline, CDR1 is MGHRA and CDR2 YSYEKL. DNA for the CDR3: TGCGCCAGCAGCCAAGGGTTGCTTAGCGGGAGATTGAGGGGCGATGAGCAGTTCTTC. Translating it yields CASSQGLLSGRLRGDEQFF.

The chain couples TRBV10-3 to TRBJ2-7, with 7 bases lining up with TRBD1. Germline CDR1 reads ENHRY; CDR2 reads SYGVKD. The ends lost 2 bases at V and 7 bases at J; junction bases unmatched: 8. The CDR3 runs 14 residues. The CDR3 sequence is CAISERPTGVEQYF. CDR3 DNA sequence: TGTGCCATCAGTGAGAGGCCTACAGGGGTTGAGCAGTACTTC.

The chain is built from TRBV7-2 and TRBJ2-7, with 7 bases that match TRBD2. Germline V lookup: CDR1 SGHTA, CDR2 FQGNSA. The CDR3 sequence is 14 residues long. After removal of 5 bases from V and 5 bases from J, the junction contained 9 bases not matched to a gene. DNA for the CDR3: TGTGCCAGCAGCACTCGGACTAGTAGCGACGAGCAGTACTTC. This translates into CASSTRTSSDEQYF.

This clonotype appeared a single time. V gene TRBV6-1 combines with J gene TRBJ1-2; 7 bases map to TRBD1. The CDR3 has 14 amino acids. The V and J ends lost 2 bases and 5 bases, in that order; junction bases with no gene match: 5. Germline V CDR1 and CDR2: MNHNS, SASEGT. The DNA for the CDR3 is TGTGCCAGCAGTGAATTACCAGGGGGATATGGCTACACCTTC. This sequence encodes CASSELPGGYGYTF.

The CDR3 is CASSLARVTNYGYTF. The CDR3 nucleotides read TGTGCCAGCAGCTTAGCGCGCGTGACTAACTATGGCTACACCTTC. The gene calls are TRBV7-9 and TRBJ1-2; no reliable D call. In germline, CDR1 is SEHNR, CDR2 FQNEAQ (reference sequence). The V and J ends lost 0 bases and 0 bases respectively, with 8 bases between them. The CDR3 consists of 15 residues.

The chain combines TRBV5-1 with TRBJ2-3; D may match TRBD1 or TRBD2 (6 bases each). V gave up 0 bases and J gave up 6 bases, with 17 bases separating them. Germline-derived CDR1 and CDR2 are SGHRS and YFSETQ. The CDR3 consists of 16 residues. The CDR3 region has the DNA TGCGCCAGCAGCTTGGACCAGGGGCAGGGAGGCGATACGCAGTATTTT. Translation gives CASSLDQGQGGDTQYF.

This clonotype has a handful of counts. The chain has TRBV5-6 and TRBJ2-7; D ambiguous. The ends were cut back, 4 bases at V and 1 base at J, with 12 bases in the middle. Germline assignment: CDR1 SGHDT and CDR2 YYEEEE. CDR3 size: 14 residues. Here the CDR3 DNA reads TGTGCCAGCAGCGGCGGAAAGGGATCCTACGAGCAGTACTTC. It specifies CASSGGKGSYEQYF.

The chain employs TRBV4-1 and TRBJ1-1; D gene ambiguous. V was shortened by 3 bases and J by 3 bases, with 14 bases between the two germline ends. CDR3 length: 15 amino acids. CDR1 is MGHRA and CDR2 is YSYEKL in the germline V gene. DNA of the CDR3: TGCGCCAGCAGCCACCCCCTATTCGCGGACACTGAAGCTTTCTTT. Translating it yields CASSHPLFADTEAFF.

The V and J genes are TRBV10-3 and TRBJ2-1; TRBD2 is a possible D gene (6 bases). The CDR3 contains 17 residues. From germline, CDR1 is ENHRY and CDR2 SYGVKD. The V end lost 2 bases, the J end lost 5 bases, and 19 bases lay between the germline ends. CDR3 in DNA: TGTGCCATCAGTGAGCCTAAGTCTGGGACTTACAACAATGAGCAGTTCTTC. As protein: CAISEPKSGTYNNEQFF.

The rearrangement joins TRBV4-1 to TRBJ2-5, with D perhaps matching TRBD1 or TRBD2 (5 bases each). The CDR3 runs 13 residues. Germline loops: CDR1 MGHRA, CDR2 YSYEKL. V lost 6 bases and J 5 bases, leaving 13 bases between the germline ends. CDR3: CASRPGDLETQYF. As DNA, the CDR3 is TGCGCCAGCAGACCCGGGGACCTTGAGACCCAGTACTTC.

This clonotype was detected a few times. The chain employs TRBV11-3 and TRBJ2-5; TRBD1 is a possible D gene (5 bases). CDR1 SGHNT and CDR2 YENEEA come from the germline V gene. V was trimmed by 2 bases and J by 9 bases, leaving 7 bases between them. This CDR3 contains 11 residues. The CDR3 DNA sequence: TGTGCCAGCAGCTTACCCAGGGCCCAGTACTTC. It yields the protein CASSLPRAQYF.

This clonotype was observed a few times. The CDR3 loop reads CASGALAADTQYF. CDR3 coding DNA: TGTGCCAGCGGGGCTCTAGCGGCGGATACGCAGTATTTT. The chain carries TRBV3-1 and TRBJ2-3; 7 bases line up with TRBD2. V trimming: 8 bases; J trimming: 6 bases; junction bases outside the gene matches: 8. Germline V gene sequence: CDR1 LGHDT, CDR2 YNNKEL (reference sequence). The CDR3 sequence is 13 residues long.

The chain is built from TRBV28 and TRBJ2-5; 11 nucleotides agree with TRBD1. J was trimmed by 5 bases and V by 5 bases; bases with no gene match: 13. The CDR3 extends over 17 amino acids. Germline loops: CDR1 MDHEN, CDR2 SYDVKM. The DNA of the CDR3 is TGTGCCAGCAGTCCAAGGACAGGGGGCTGGTTATCGGAGACCCAGTACTTC. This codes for CASSPRTGGWLSETQYF.

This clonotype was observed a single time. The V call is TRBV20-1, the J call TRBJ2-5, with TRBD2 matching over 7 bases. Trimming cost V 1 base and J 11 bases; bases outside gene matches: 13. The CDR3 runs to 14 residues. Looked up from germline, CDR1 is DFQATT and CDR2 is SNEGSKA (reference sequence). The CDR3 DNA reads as TGCAGTGCTAGAGGCCGGGAGGCCTACAATGAGCAGTACTTC. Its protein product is CSARGREAYNEQYF.

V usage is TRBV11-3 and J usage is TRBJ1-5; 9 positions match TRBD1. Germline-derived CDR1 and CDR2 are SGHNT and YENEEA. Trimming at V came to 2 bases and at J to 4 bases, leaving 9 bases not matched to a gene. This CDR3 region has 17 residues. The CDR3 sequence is CASSLNRHRGRNQPQHF. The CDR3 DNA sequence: TGTGCCAGCAGCTTAAATCGTCACAGGGGGCGGAATCAGCCCCAGCATTTT.

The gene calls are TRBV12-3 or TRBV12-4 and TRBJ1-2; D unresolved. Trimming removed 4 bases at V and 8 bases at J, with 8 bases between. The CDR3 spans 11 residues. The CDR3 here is CASSSFGGYTF. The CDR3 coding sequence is TGTGCCAGCAGTTCCTTTGGGGGCTACACCTTC.